This is a list of T cell receptor beta chains from one sample in a study of shared clonotypes between healthy human individuals. Clones were sequenced by immunoSEQ multiplex PCR, and TCRdb holds only the in-frame ones, with some missing. Of 850,000 to 1,200,000 clones in the sample, around 76% were seen once. The sample was memory CD4+ T cells sorted from blood. The source is a man aged 18 to 29 in good health. The CDR3 runs from the conserved cysteine through the conserved F or W. Fields, in order: J gene, V gene, D gene, clone size, CDR3 protein, CDR3 DNA. A D gene is named only where the DNA matches it firmly. Clone size is shown for a subset of rows, as once, few, many or a class of expanded clone.

>TRBJ2-5|TRBV6-6|.|.
CASSYVRATGETQYF
TGTGCCAGCAGTTACGTCAGGGCCACCGGGGAGACCCAGTACTTC
>TRBJ2-7|TRBV4-3|TRBD1|.
CASSPQTGGPYEQYF
TGCGCCAGCAGCCCTCAGACAGGGGGCCCCTACGAGCAGTACTTC
>TRBJ2-5|TRBV9|TRBD2|.
CASSVGASGETQYF
TGTGCCAGCAGCGTAGGGGCTAGCGGGGAGACCCAGTACTTC
>TRBJ2-7|TRBV7-2|TRBD2|.
CASSPGLAGGEQYF
TGTGCCAGCAGCCCGGGACTAGCGGGAGGCGAGCAGTACTTC
>TRBJ1-5|TRBV4-1|TRBD1|.
CASSQSPAGGSQPQHF
TGCGCCAGCAGCCAATCCCCCGCAGGGGGTAGTCAGCCCCAGCATTTT
>TRBJ2-7|TRBV7-2|.|.
CASSLEGERAFYEQYF
TGTGCCAGCAGCTTAGAAGGAGAGAGGGCCTTCTACGAGCAGTACTTC
>TRBJ2-3|TRBV2|TRBD2|.
CASSEGGGSTDTQYF
TGTGCCAGCAGTGAAGGGGGGGGAAGCACAGATACGCAGTATTTT
>TRBJ1-1|TRBV28|.|.
CASTRQLMNTEAFF
TGTGCCAGCACCCGGCAGCTTATGAACACTGAAGCTTTCTTT
>TRBJ1-1|TRBV5-1|TRBD1|.
CASSPGTGSIGWEAFF
TGCGCCAGCAGCCCCGGGACAGGCAGTATCGGATGGGAAGCTTTCTTT
>TRBJ2-7|TRBV2|TRBD2|.
CASKGSSGNEQYF
TGTGCCAGCAAGGGCTCTAGCGGGAACGAGCAGTACTTC
>TRBJ2-1|TRBV5-4|TRBD2|.
CASSSGGDQSSYNEQFF
TGTGCCAGCAGCTCCGGGGGGGACCAAAGCTCCTACAATGAGCAGTTCTTC
>TRBJ2-5|TRBV11-1|.|.
CASSLEEGSTKTQYF
TGTGCCAGCAGCTTAGAGGAGGGGTCTACAAAGACCCAGTACTTC
>TRBJ1-2|TRBV4-2|.|.
CASSARGFYGYTF
TGTGCCAGCAGCGCCAGGGGTTTCTATGGCTACACCTTC
>TRBJ2-7|TRBV9|.|.
CASSPRPNSYEQYF
TGTGCCAGCAGCCCAAGACCGAACTCCTACGAGCAGTACTTC
>TRBJ1-1|TRBV5-5|.|.
CASSLGAELEAFF
TGTGCCAGCAGCTTGGGGGCGGAACTAGAAGCTTTCTTT
>TRBJ1-5|TRBV5-1|.|few
CASSRTPGAAQPQHF
TGCGCCAGCAGCCGGACCCCAGGGGCGGCTCAGCCCCAGCATTTT
>TRBJ2-3|TRBV25-1|TRBD1|.
CASSESGRGRDTQYF
TGTGCCAGCAGTGAAAGTGGCAGGGGGAGAGATACGCAGTATTTT
>TRBJ2-3|TRBV5-1|TRBD2|.
CASSFQPLAGNTDTQYF
TGCGCCAGCAGCTTCCAACCTCTAGCGGGGAACACAGATACGCAGTATTTT
>TRBJ2-2|TRBV5-1|.|.
CASSLDVDMPGLFF
TGCGCCAGCAGCTTGGATGTAGACATGCCCGGGCTGTTTTTT
>TRBJ1-6|TRBV30|.|.
CAWSQVNSPLHF
TGTGCCTGGAGCCAGGTAAATTCACCCCTCCACTTT
>TRBJ2-1|TRBV10-3|.|.
CAISERAVGRNEQFF
TGTGCCATCAGTGAGAGAGCGGTGGGGCGGAATGAGCAGTTCTTC
>TRBJ1-4|TRBV30|.|.
CAWSTGGPEKLFF
TGTGCCTGGAGTACGGGGGGACCTGAAAAACTGTTTTTT
>TRBJ1-5|TRBV5-6|TRBD1|.
CASSPGQGADQPQHF
TGTGCCAGCAGCCCGGGACAGGGGGCAGATCAGCCCCAGCATTTT
>TRBJ1-2|TRBV11-2|.|.
CASSLVVQDYGYTF
TGTGCCAGCAGCTTAGTAGTCCAAGACTATGGCTACACCTTC
>TRBJ1-1|TRBV19|TRBD1|.
CASSMIRGNEAFF
TGTGCCAGTAGTATGATCAGGGGGAATGAAGCTTTCTTT
>TRBJ2-5|TRBV30|TRBD1|once
CAYQTGVVGETQYF
TGTGCCTACCAAACAGGGGTTGTAGGCGAGACCCAGTACTTC
>TRBJ1-4|TRBV10-3|.|few
CAISEGEEKLFF
TGTGCCATCAGTGAAGGGGAGGAAAAACTGTTTTTT
>TRBJ2-1|TRBV18|TRBD2|.
CASSPRLAGQVSYNEQFF
TGTGCCAGCTCACCGCGTCTAGCGGGACAAGTCTCCTACAATGAGCAGTTCTTC
>TRBJ1-6|TRBV2|.|.
CASSGQGQSSLHF
TGTGCCAGCAGTGGGCAGGGCCAGAGTTCCCTCCACTTT
>TRBJ1-3|TRBV30|.|.
CAWTYGLPGLGNTIYF
TGTGCCTGGACATACGGGCTACCGGGCTTGGGAAACACCATATATTTT
>TRBJ1-1|TRBV18|TRBD1|once
CASSRDRGTEAFF
TGTGCCAGCTCCCGGGACAGGGGGACTGAAGCTTTCTTT
>TRBJ1-3|TRBV15|.|.
CATSRDNGYSGNTIYF
TGTGCCACCAGCAGAGATAACGGATACTCTGGAAACACCATATATTTT
>TRBJ2-5|TRBV6-1|TRBD2|.
CASKSSGGTQETQYF
TGTGCCAGCAAGTCTAGCGGGGGGACTCAAGAGACCCAGTACTTC
>TRBJ2-2|TRBV5-1|TRBD2|.
CASSGLAGVAGELFF
TGCGCCAGCAGCGGACTAGCGGGAGTCGCCGGGGAGCTGTTTTTT
>TRBJ2-1|TRBV10-3|.|.
CAISEFAGSSYNEQFF
TGTGCCATCAGTGAGTTTGCAGGGAGCTCCTACAATGAGCAGTTCTTC
>TRBJ1-1|TRBV5-4|.|.
CASSLPMTEAFF
TGTGCCAGCAGCTTGCCAATGACTGAAGCTTTCTTT
>TRBJ2-3|TRBV14|.|.
CASSQESFWGTDTQYF
TGTGCCAGCAGCCAAGAAAGTTTTTGGGGCACAGATACGCAGTATTTT
>TRBJ2-3|TRBV7-3|.|.
CASSLAGGRTDTQYF
TGTGCCAGCAGCTTAGCCGGGGGGCGCACAGATACGCAGTATTTT
>TRBJ2-7|TRBV4-2|TRBD2|few
CASSSVTSGTYEQYF
TGTGCCAGCAGCTCCGTAACTAGCGGGACATACGAGCAGTACTTC
>TRBJ2-5|TRBV6-1|.|.
CASSSPGHRETQYF
TGTGCCAGCAGTAGCCCGGGGCACCGCGAGACCCAGTACTTC
>TRBJ1-5|TRBV10-1|TRBD1|.
CASSGHETGKYSNQPQHF
TGCGCCAGCAGTGGACACGAGACAGGGAAATATAGCAATCAGCCCCAGCATTTT
>TRBJ1-1|TRBV5-6|.|.
CASMRGTMNTEAFF
TGTGCCAGCATGCGGGGGACGATGAACACTGAAGCTTTCTTT
>TRBJ2-7|TRBV18|TRBD1|few
CASSPPSDRLEQYF
TGTGCCAGCTCACCACCCTCGGACAGGCTCGAGCAGTACTTC
>TRBJ1-2|TRBV7-9|TRBD1|.
CASSKGQGAYGYTF
TGTGCCAGCAGCAAAGGGCAGGGGGCCTATGGCTACACCTTC
>TRBJ2-4|TRBV10-3|.|.
CAISESSSLLAKNIQYF
TGTGCCATCAGTGAGTCGTCTTCGCTCCTAGCCAAAAACATTCAGTACTTC
>TRBJ1-4|TRBV7-9|.|once
CASSLGTALGEKLFF
TGTGCCAGCAGCTTAGGGACAGCCCTGGGCGAAAAACTGTTTTTT
>TRBJ2-1|TRBV6-6|TRBD2|.
CASSYSGAGYNEQFF
TGTGCCAGCAGTTACTCGGGAGCGGGGTACAATGAGCAGTTCTTC